A selection of T cell receptor beta chains follows, all from one sample in a study of Ad26.COV2.S vaccination and SARS-CoV-2 variants. Libraries were prepared by immunoSEQ multiplex PCR; TCRdb keeps only in-frame clonotypes and omits some of them. The sample consists of roughly 300,000 clones, approximately 90% of them appearing once. Source: peripheral blood, taken in a trial of Ad26.COV2.S vaccine versus placebo. These receptors all stem from a person aged 18-65 years who received the Ad26.COV2.S COVID-19 vaccine or a placebo. CDR3s include the opening cysteine and the closing phenylalanine or tryptophan. The D gene is left open where the match is weak. Size values are once, few and many counts, or a class for expanded clones, and some rows have none.

once,TRBJ2-3,.,TRBV7-9,TGTGCCAGCAGCTTTGAAGATACGCAGTATTTT,CASSFEDTQYF
.,TRBJ2-7,.,TRBV28,TGTGCCAGCAGCCAGGGGGGGAGGGAGCCCGGGAACGAGCAGTACTTC,CASSQGGREPGNEQYF
.,TRBJ1-2,.,TRBV12-3/TRBV12-4,TGTGCCAGCGCCGGGGGGCGAAAGAATGGCTACACCTTC,CASAGGRKNGYTF
.,TRBJ2-7,TRBD1,TRBV5-6,TGTGCCAGCAGCCTACCGGGACAGTCCTACGAGCAGTACTTC,CASSLPGQSYEQYF
.,TRBJ2-1,.,TRBV2,TGTGCCAGCAGTGGGGTGAGGAGCTCCCCCACCAATGAGCAGTTCTTC,CASSGVRSSPTNEQFF
.,TRBJ2-7,TRBD1,TRBV29-1,TGCAGCGTTGTTGGGACAGGGGAATACGAGCAGTACTTC,CSVVGTGEYEQYF
.,TRBJ2-1,TRBD2,TRBV3-1/TRBV3-2,TGTGCCAGCAGCCGAGCGGGAGCCTCCTACAATGAGCAGTTCTTC,CASSRAGASYNEQFF
.,TRBJ2-5,TRBD1,TRBV5-6,TGTGCCAGCAGCTACCGGACAGGGGGGGTTTTTGAGACCCAGTACTTC,CASSYRTGGVFETQYF
.,TRBJ2-7,.,TRBV5-1,TGCGCCAGCAGCTTGGAGGCAGGGGCCTACGAGCAGTACTTC,CASSLEAGAYEQYF
.,TRBJ2-5,TRBD1,TRBV7-9,TGTGCCAGCAGCGCACTACAGGGGACCCAAGAGACCCAGTACTTC,CASSALQGTQETQYF
.,TRBJ1-6,.,TRBV5-1,TGCGCCAGCAGCTTGGTGGCCGGAAATTCACCCCTCCACTTT,CASSLVAGNSPLHF
once,TRBJ2-7,TRBD2,TRBV5-4,TGTGCCAGCAGCTCCGGGGGGGGCTCCTACGAGCAGTACTTC,CASSSGGGSYEQYF
.,TRBJ2-7,TRBD1,TRBV5-1,TGCGCCAGCAGCTTTACAGGGGAAGGCGAGCAGTACTTC,CASSFTGEGEQYF
.,TRBJ1-1,.,TRBV4-2,TGTGCCAGCAGCCAAGAACCGGGGGACACTGAAGCTTTCTTT,CASSQEPGDTEAFF
.,TRBJ2-2,TRBD2,TRBV10-3,TGTGCCATCGTCAGCGGGGGCACCGGGGAGCTGTTTTTT,CAIVSGGTGELFF
.,TRBJ1-1,.,TRBV19,TGTGCCAGTAGTATAACATCGAACACTGAAGCTTTCTTT,CASSITSNTEAFF
.,TRBJ1-5,TRBD1,TRBV19,TGTGCCAGTAGGGATGGACAGGGGAACAATCAGCCCCAGCATTTT,CASRDGQGNNQPQHF
.,TRBJ2-1,TRBD2,TRBV7-9,TGTGCCAGCAGACCTAGCGGGAGCCATGAGCAGTTCTTC,CASRPSGSHEQFF
few,TRBJ2-7,.,TRBV3-1/TRBV3-2,TGTGCCAGCAGCCAAGATTTCGGAAACGAGCAGTACTTC,CASSQDFGNEQYF
.,TRBJ1-5,.,TRBV28,TGTGCCAGCAGTTTTGGAGGTTTTAATCAGCCCCAGCATTTT,CASSFGGFNQPQHF